One T cell receptor beta chain is described in this entry. The antigen remains unidentified. Unique molecular identifiers were built into the TCRbeta library. TCRdb re-analysed the PCR reads in MiXCR, keeping a single row per CDR3 protein. Among about 300,000 distinct CDR3 sequences listed, roughly 7.8% were seen once. V gave up 4 bases and J gave up 4 bases; unmatched junction bases: 4. The CDR3 covers 15 residues. The germline CDR1 and CDR2 sequences are SNHLY and FYNNEI. This entry belongs to a study of T-cell reconstitution after alpha-beta-depleted transplantation in children. Overall study results and limits: After one year, T-cell counts and TCRbeta diversity mostly came from new T cells.

The sequences come from peripheral blood, collected 360 days after TCRalphabeta/CD19-depleted stem cell transplant. The source of this sequence is a female patient between 2 and 10 years old who had a stem cell transplant for Fanconi anemia, so the T cells may come from the graft donor. V is TRBV2 and J is TRBJ1-2; 12 bases agree with TRBD1. The CDR3 region is CASSVGTGGIYGYTF. The CDR3 nucleotides are TGTGCCAGCAGTGTCGGGACAGGGGGCATCTATGGCTACACCTTC. The whole variable domain, remainder taken from reference TRBV2 and TRBJ1-2, is EPEVTQTPSHQVTQMGQEVILRCVPISNHLYFYWYRQILGQKVEFLVSFYNNEISEKSEIFDDQFSVERPDGSNFTLKIRSTKLEDSAMYFCASSVGTGGIYGYTFGSGTRLTVV.